The count of the clone carrying this T cell receptor (beta chain) is one. The data are from a study of long-term antiretroviral therapy in people with HIV. The authors ran the immunoSEQ assay, v3.0, at survey level. The table came from immunoSEQ multiplex PCR; TCRdb's copy has only in-frame clones and leaves some out. The sample has 20,000 to 25,000 clones, approximately 80% seen once. The V end was cut by 6 bases, the J end by 2 bases, with 14 bases between. In germline, CDR1 is MDHEN, CDR2 SYDVKM. The CDR3 totals 15 residues. The receptor was derived from a man aged 45-65 years with HIV. The chain recombines TRBV28 with TRBJ1-3; tentative D call: TRBD1 (6 bases). Sequenced material: unsorted PBMCs, taken 0.3 years after starting antiretroviral therapy. CDR3 sequence: CASSRNRDPGNTIYF. The CDR3 region has the DNA TGTGCCAGCAGCCGGAACAGGGACCCTGGAAACACCATATATTTT.